Listed below are T cell receptor beta chains from one sample, sequenced in a study of type 1 regulatory T cells. TCRdb analysed the reads with MiXCR anew, one entry per CDR3 protein. This sample carries approximately 6,000 distinct CDR3 sequences, around 35% of them seen once, and the ten largest clones take roughly 24%. What these receptors recognize is not known. The sequenced sample consisted of cultured type 1 regulatory T (Tr1) cells, either the whole culture or a sorted fraction (not recorded which). These receptor sequences come from a human donor in good health. CDR3s include the opening cysteine and the closing phenylalanine or tryptophan. A D gene is named only where the DNA matches it firmly. For some rows the clone size is stated as once, few or many, or as a class when expanded; others skip it.

v_gene	abundance	d_gene	j_gene	CDR3aa	CDR3nt
TRBV7-9	NA	NA	TRBJ2-4	CASSLVGNLRGAKNIQYF	TGTGCCAGCAGCTTAGTGGGTAATCTCAGGGGAGCCAAAAACATTCAGTACTTC
TRBV5-5	once	TRBD2	TRBJ2-1	CASSPSGTPYNEQFF	TGTGCCAGCAGCCCTAGCGGGACCCCCTACAATGAGCAGTTCTTC
TRBV28	medium-sized	NA	TRBJ1-1	CASSLGGMTEAFF	TGTGCCAGCAGTTTGGGCGGGATGACTGAAGCTTTCTTT
TRBV5-4	large	NA	TRBJ1-4	CASSLAPNEKLFF	TGCGCCAGCAGCTTGGCCCCTAATGAAAAACTGTTTTTT
TRBV3-1	NA	NA	TRBJ2-5	CASSQDRKTQYF	TGTGCCAGCAGCCAAGACAGGAAGACCCAGTACTTC
TRBV5-5	few	TRBD2	TRBJ2-7	CASSLEWREGLRVDEQYF	TGTGCCAGCAGCTTGGAGTGGAGGGAGGGCCTTCGCGTCGACGAGCAGTACTTC
TRBV7-9	medium-sized	NA	TRBJ2-7	CASSLGPGPALSYEQYF	TGTGCCAGCAGCTTAGGTCCCGGCCCCGCCTTGTCCTACGAGCAGTACTTC
TRBV18	NA	TRBD1	TRBJ1-4	CASSPGQPNEKLFF	TGTGCCAGCTCACCGGGACAGCCTAATGAAAAACTGTTTTTT
TRBV6-2/TRBV6-3	NA	NA	TRBJ1-5	CASSIGTAGQPQHF	TGTGCCAGCAGTATAGGGACGGCGGGACAGCCCCAGCATTTT
TRBV5-4	few	NA	TRBJ1-3	CASSLDGNTIYF	TGTGCCAGCAGCTTGGATGGAAACACCATATATTTT
TRBV2	medium-sized	TRBD2	TRBJ2-7	CASRPGTSGYEQYF	TGTGCCAGCAGGCCCGGGACTAGCGGGTACGAGCAGTACTTC
TRBV11-2	medium-sized	NA	TRBJ2-1	CASSRTRNEQFF	TGTGCCAGCAGCCGGACCCGGAATGAGCAGTTCTTC
TRBV21-1	many	NA	TRBJ2-7	CASSAIRLAGEDEQYF	TGTGCCAGCAGCGCGATTCGACTAGCGGGAGAGGACGAGCAGTACTTC
TRBV15	few	NA	TRBJ2-7	CATSRVARSYEQYF	TGTGCCACCAGCAGAGTAGCCAGATCCTACGAGCAGTACTTC
TRBV6-1	NA	NA	TRBJ1-2	CASRLGNNYGYTF	TGTGCCAGCAGACTAGGAAATAACTATGGCTACACCTTC
TRBV20-1	NA	TRBD2	TRBJ2-7	CSAFSGGAYEQYF	TGCAGTGCTTTTTCGGGAGGGGCCTACGAGCAGTACTTC
TRBV3-1	few	NA	TRBJ1-2	CASSQQPSYGYTF	TGTGCCAGCAGCCAGCAGCCTTCCTATGGCTACACCTTC
TRBV28	medium-sized	TRBD2	TRBJ2-2	CASSLAGVNTGELFF	TGTGCCAGCAGTTTGGCGGGGGTGAACACCGGGGAGCTGTTTTTT
TRBV3-1	medium-sized	TRBD2	TRBJ2-1	CASSLGTSGINEQFF	TGTGCCAGCAGCCTAGGGACTAGCGGGATAAATGAGCAGTTCTTC
TRBV7-9	NA	NA	TRBJ2-7	CANRPRQLSSYEQYF	TGTGCCAACAGACCCCGACAGCTTAGCTCCTACGAGCAGTACTTC
TRBV12-3/TRBV12-4	medium-sized	TRBD2	TRBJ2-2	CASRDRGVAGELFF	TGTGCCAGCAGAGACCGGGGGGTAGCCGGGGAGCTGTTTTTT
TRBV20-1	medium-sized	TRBD1	TRBJ1-1	CSANPLLDRANTEAFF	TGCAGTGCTAACCCACTTCTCGACAGGGCGAACACTGAAGCTTTCTTT
TRBV28	once	NA	TRBJ1-1	CASSLGVQNTEALF	TGTGCCAGCAGTTTAGGGGTTCAGAACACTGAAGCTCTCTTT
TRBV7-2	medium-sized	NA	TRBJ2-1	CASSLAGRLNEQFF	TGTGCCAGCAGCTTAGCGGGGCGTTTGAATGAGCAGTTCTTC
TRBV6-1	NA	TRBD2	TRBJ2-1	CASSRILASEQFF	TGTGCCAGCAGTAGAATACTAGCGAGTGAGCAGTTCTTC
TRBV12-3/TRBV12-4	NA	NA	TRBJ1-5	CASSLSAVGGHQPQHF	TGTGCCAGCAGTTTATCGGCTGTCGGAGGTCATCAGCCCCAGCATTTT
TRBV7-2	NA	TRBD2	TRBJ2-2	CTSSPGLAGVTGELFF	TGTACCAGCAGCCCGGGACTAGCGGGAGTAACCGGGGAGCTGTTTTTT
TRBV11-2	NA	TRBD2	TRBJ2-7	CASSLGLAGLYEQYF	TGTGCCAGCAGCTTGGGGCTAGCGGGACTCTACGAGCAGTACTTC
TRBV30	medium-sized	NA	TRBJ2-1	CAWSEAGFPSLFF	TGTGCCTGGAGTGAAGCGGGCTTTCCAAGTCTGTTCTTC
TRBV12-3/TRBV12-4	many	NA	TRBJ1-3	CASSLAGLSGNTIYF	TGTGCCAGCAGTTTAGCGGGTCTTTCTGGAAACACCATATATTTT
TRBV20-1	NA	NA	TRBJ2-2	CSARHGSTNTGELFF	TGCAGTGCTCGACACGGGAGTACGAACACCGGGGAGCTGTTTTTT
TRBV30	NA	NA	TRBJ2-7	CACVGRGYEQYF	TGTGCCTGTGTTGGAAGGGGGTACGAGCAGTACTTC
TRBV6-2/TRBV6-3	many	TRBD2	TRBJ2-3	CASRQASGSGDTQYF	TGTGCCAGCAGACAGGCTAGCGGGAGTGGAGATACGCAGTATTTT
TRBV20-1	few	NA	TRBJ1-1	CSAKDVKNTEAFF	TGCAGTGCTAAGGACGTAAAAAACACTGAAGCTTTCTTT
TRBV5-1	few	TRBD1	TRBJ2-7	CASSLRDRALYEQYF	TGCGCCAGCAGCCTCCGGGACAGGGCCCTCTACGAGCAGTACTTC
TRBV5-1	NA	NA	TRBJ2-5	CASSLARYQETQYF	TGCGCCAGCAGCTTGGCACGGTACCAAGAGACCCAGTACTTC
TRBV30	NA	TRBD2	TRBJ2-3	CAWSDRRTSGYTDTQYF	TGTGCCTGGAGTGACCGAAGGACTAGCGGATACACAGATACGCAGTATTTT
TRBV6-6	few	TRBD2	TRBJ2-7	CASSYLLAGGTYEQYF	TGTGCCAGCAGTTATTTACTAGCGGGAGGTACCTACGAGCAGTACTTC
TRBV20-1	NA	TRBD1	TRBJ2-7	CSAQGQGAYEQYF	TGCAGTGCCCAGGGACAGGGGGCCTACGAGCAGTACTTC
TRBV11-1	few	NA	TRBJ2-5	CASSRRLVDPETQYF	TGTGCCAGCAGTCGCCGACTAGTCGACCCAGAGACCCAGTACTTC
TRBV12-3/TRBV12-4	many	NA	TRBJ2-5	CASSLETGPSPQYF	TGTGCCAGCAGTTTAGAAACGGGGCCATCTCCCCAGTACTTC